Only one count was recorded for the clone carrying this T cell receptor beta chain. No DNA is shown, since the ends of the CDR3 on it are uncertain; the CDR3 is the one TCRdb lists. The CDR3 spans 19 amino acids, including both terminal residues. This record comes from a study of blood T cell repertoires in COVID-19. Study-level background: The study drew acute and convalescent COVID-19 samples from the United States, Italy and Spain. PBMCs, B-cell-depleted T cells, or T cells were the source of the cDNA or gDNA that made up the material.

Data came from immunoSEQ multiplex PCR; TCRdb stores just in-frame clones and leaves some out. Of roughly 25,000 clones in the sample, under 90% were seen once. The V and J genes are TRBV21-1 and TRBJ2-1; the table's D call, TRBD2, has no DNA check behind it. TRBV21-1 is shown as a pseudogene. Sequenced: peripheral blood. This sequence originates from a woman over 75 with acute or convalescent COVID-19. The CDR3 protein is CASSKGSVGSGISHNEQFF.